This TCR beta chain was sequenced for a study of cytomegalovirus exposure and HLA in healthy donors. Findings of the study overall: Several V segments, TRBV6-2 and TRBV6-3 among them, could not be told apart and were dropped.

As concerns this clone: The target antigen is unknown.

The CDR3 extends over 19 amino acids. The ends lost 3 bases at V and 6 bases at J; junction bases unmatched: 16. CDR1 MGHRA and CDR2 YSYEKL come from the germline V gene. PCR involved 60 Vbeta and 13 Jbeta primers. Repertoires were generated with immunoSEQ multiplex PCR, while TCRdb's copy carries only in-frame clones and drops some. The listing records about 58,000 clones. Unrecorded immune exposure was likely among donors, who were nominally healthy when sampled. The chain links TRBV4-1 to TRBJ1-6, with TRBD1 matching 8 bases. The sample taken for sequencing was PBMCs. The clonotype was recovered from a woman under 30 in good health and CMV-seronegative. The DNA of the CDR3 is TGCGCCAGCAGCCAGGGTGGTTTTACAGGGGGAAGGCCTAATTCACCCCTCCACTTT. It yields the protein CASSQGGFTGGRPNSPLHF.